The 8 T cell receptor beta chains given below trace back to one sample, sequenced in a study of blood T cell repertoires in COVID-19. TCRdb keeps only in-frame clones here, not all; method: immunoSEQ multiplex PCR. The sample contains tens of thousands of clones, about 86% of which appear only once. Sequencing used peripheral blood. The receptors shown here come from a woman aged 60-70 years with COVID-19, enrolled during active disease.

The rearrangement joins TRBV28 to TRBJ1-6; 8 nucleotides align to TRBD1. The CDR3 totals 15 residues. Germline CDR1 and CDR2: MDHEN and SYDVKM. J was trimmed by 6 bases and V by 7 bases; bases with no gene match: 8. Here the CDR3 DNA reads TGTGCCAGCACTCCATCAGGGGGCTTTAATTCACCCCTCCACTTT. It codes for CASTPSGGFNSPLHF.

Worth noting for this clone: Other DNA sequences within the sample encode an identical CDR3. The CDR3 loop is CASSARQGGTDTQYF. Here the CDR3 DNA reads TGTGCCAGCAGCGCCAGACAGGGGGGCACAGATACGCAGTATTTT. V and J are TRBV9 and TRBJ2-3; 9 bases agree with TRBD1. Germline V gives CDR1 SGDLS, CDR2 YYNGEE. The CDR3 consists of 15 residues. V lost 3 bases, J lost 1 base, and 3 bases stayed unmatched.

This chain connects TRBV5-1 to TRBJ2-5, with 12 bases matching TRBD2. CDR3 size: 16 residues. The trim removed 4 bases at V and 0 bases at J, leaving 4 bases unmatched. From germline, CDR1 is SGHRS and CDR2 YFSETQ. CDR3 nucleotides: TGCGCCAGCAGCATTGGGACTAGCGGGTACCAAGAGACCCAGTACTTC. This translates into CASSIGTSGYQETQYF.

CDR3 amino acids: CASSSGTNYGYTF. Written as DNA, the CDR3 is TGTGCCAGCAGTTCAGGGACAAACTATGGCTACACCTTC. The rearrangement joins TRBV28 to TRBJ1-2; TRBD1 might be the D (6 bases). V was pared by 4 bases and J by 2 bases, with 8 bases between. CDR3 length: 13 residues. CDR1 and CDR2 from the germline V gene are MDHEN and SYDVKM.

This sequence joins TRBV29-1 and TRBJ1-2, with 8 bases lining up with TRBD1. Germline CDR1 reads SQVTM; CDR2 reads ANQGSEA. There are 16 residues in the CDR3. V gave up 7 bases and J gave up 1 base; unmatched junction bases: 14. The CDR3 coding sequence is TGCAGCGCCCGGGGGACAGGTTTACCCCTTAACTATGGCTACACCTTC. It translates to CSARGTGLPLNYGYTF.

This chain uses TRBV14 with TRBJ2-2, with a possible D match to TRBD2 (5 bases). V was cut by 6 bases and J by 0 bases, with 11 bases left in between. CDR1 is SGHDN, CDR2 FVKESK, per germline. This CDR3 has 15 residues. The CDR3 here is CASSTQLANTGELFF. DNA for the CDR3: TGTGCCAGCAGTACCCAACTAGCGAACACCGGGGAGCTGTTTTTT.

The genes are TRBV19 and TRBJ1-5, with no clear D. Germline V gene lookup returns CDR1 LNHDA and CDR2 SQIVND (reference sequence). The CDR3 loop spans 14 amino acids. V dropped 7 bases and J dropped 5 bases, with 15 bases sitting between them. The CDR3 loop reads CASKAGPGDQPQHF. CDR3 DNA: TGTGCCAGTAAGGCGGGCCCTGGCGATCAGCCCCAGCATTTT.

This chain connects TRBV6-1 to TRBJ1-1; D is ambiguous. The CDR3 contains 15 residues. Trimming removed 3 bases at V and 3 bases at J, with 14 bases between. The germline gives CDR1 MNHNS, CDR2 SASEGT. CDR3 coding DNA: TGTGCCAGCAGTGAGGCAGGACTCGGGGACACTGAAGCTTTCTTT. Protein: CASSEAGLGDTEAFF.